This T cell receptor (beta chain) was recovered during a study of blood T cells in healthy people across ages. It was with a sample-barcoded 5' primer and a J-beta primer mix that a second PCR of roughly 6 to 12 cycles was run. Each cDNA molecule was tagged by a template-switch adaptor with 12 random nucleotides. TCRdb fed the 5' RACE reads into MiXCR, producing one record per CDR3 protein. The data hold approximately 800,000 distinct CDR3 sequences, with approximately 25% observed a single time. From germline, CDR1 is DFQATT and CDR2 SNEGSKA (reference sequence). This CDR3 contains 17 residues. V gave up 2 bases and J gave up 0 bases, with 14 bases separating them. This clonotype was counted a single time. Its target is unknown. Study conclusions and caveats: The study found TCR beta diversity correlated strongly with naive T cell percentage.

The sample was also reused in another study, on T cells of mothers and their children. From that second work: Sample barcodes and 2-4 random nucleotides came from the second PCR's M1S primer. The yield was over 8.5 million TCR beta CDR3 reads from each mother and approximately 2.8 million from each child.

The sequencing sample was made of blood. The chain joins TRBV20-1 to TRBJ2-6; D call uncertain. This TCR came from a boy between 5 and 17 years old in good health. The CDR3 DNA reads as TGCAGTGCTAGACCCCCAGACACAATCTCTGGGGCCAACGTCCTGACTTTC. Translation: CSARPPDTISGANVLTF.